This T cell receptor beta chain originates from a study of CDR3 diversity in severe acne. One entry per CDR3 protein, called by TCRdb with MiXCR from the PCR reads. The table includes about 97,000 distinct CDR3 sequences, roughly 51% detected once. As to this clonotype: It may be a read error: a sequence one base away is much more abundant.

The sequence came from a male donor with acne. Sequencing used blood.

The DNA for the CDR3 is TGTGCCAGCGGTGGTGGACTAGCGGAGGAGATCCAGTATTTT. Protein sequence: CASGGGLAEEIQYF. The genes are TRBV2 and TRBJ2-3; 10 nucleotides agree with TRBD2. The CDR3 is 14 residues long. V gave up 8 bases and J gave up 12 bases; unmatched junction bases: 14. Germline-derived CDR1 and CDR2 are SNHLY and FYNNEI.